Sequencing of this T cell receptor beta chain was carried out in a study of shared clonotypes between healthy human individuals. Into CD45RA+ naive and CD45RA-negative memory subsets, the CD4+ cells were split. The CDR3 loop spans 12 amino acids. The V end was cut by 3 bases, the J end by 2 bases, with 3 bases between. Germline V lookup: CDR1 ENHRY, CDR2 SYGVKD. This table comes from immunoSEQ multiplex PCR, and its TCRdb copy is limited to in-frame clones, with some not included. This table has roughly 2.5 million clones, approximately 94% appearing once. Points from the study as a whole: In a few donors, around 5% of naive CD4 clonotypes appeared in common. Lower generation probabilities were found for non-shared clonotypes than for those shared by all four donors. The researchers took only blood, and tissue repertoires probably look different.

In the case of this clone: As yet, its antigen is unknown.

This clonotype originated in a man younger than 35 in good health. This chain joins TRBV10-3 and TRBJ2-3; D gene ambiguous. The specimen sequenced was naive CD4+ T cells sorted from blood. Subset indicated: CD45RA+ positively selected. CDR3 nucleotide sequence: TGTGCCATCAGTGACTACACAGATACGCAGTATTTT. Translation: CAISDYTDTQYF.